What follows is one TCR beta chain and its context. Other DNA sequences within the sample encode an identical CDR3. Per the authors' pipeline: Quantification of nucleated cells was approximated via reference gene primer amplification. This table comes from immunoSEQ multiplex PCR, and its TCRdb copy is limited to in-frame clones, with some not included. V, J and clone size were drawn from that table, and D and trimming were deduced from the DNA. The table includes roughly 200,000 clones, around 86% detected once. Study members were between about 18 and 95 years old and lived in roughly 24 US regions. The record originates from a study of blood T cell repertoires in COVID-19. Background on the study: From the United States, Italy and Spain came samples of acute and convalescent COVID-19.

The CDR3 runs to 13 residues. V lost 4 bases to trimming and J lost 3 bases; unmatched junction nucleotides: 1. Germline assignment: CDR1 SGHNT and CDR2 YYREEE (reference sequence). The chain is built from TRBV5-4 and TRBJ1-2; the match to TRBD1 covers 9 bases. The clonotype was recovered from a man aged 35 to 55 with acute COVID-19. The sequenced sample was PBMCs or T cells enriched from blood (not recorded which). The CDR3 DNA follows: TGTGCCAGCAGCCGGGACAGGGACTATGGCTACACCTTC. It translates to CASSRDRDYGYTF.